This T cell receptor (beta chain) appears in the sequencing data of a study of T-cell memory formation after mild COVID-19. As concerns this clonotype: An end of the junction does not agree with germline; a read error may underlie this.

The CDR3 covers 13 residues. Germline CDR1 is DFQATT and CDR2 is SNEGSKA (reference sequence). MiXCR, applied by TCRdb to the 5' RACE reads, yields one record per CDR3 protein. Among under 400,000 distinct CDR3 sequences listed, approximately 29% were seen once. The chain couples TRBV20-1 to TRBJ1-1; D not certain. Sequenced material: PBMCs or a T cell subset sorted from them (not recorded which). The TCR was taken from an adult woman who had mild COVID-19 (a few samples of this study predate the infection). Cell type and time point are not known. The CDR3 sequence: CSPRGYMNTEAFF. The CDR3 DNA reads TGCAGTCCTAGAGGGTATATGAACACTGAAGCTTTCTTT.